This is a list of T cell receptor beta chains from one sample in a study of CD4 T cells in relation to SARS-CoV-2 and coronaviruses. TCRdb keeps only in-frame clones here, not all; method: immunoSEQ multiplex PCR. The data show approximately 59,000 clones, 80% to 90% seen once. Sequenced: memory CD4+ T cells from PBMCs. The receptors here all came from a human donor in good health. Both conserved end residues are part of each CDR3. A D gene is named only where the DNA matches it firmly. The size entry is marked missing in some rows and otherwise reads once, few, many or a size class.

v_gene	len	j_gene	d_gene	abundance	CDR3aa	CDR3nt
TRBV3-1/TRBV3-2	14	TRBJ1-5	.	.	CASSQVGTNQPQHF	TGTGCCAGCAGCCAAGTAGGGACCAATCAGCCCCAGCATTTT
TRBV27	14	TRBJ2-5	.	.	CASSIQGYQETQYF	TGTGCCAGCAGCATACAGGGTTACCAAGAGACCCAGTACTTC
TRBV7-2	14	TRBJ2-4	.	.	CASSPPTAKNIQYF	TGTGCCAGCAGCCCTCCTACTGCCAAAAACATTCAGTACTTC
TRBV24-1	15	TRBJ1-4	TRBD1	.	CATSDSGGAGEKLFF	TGTGCCACCAGTGACTCAGGGGGCGCAGGGGAAAAACTGTTTTTT
TRBV16	15	TRBJ1-1	TRBD1	.	CASSQGTAANTEAFF	TGTGCCAGCAGCCAAGGGACAGCCGCGAACACTGAAGCTTTCTTT
TRBV5-1	12	TRBJ2-5	.	.	CASTLGGETQYF	TGCGCCAGCACTTTGGGGGGAGAGACCCAGTACTTC
TRBV4-2	15	TRBJ1-5	.	few	CASSPGTASNQPQHF	TGTGCCAGCAGCCCCGGGACCGCGAGCAATCAGCCCCAGCATTTT
TRBV11-3	15	TRBJ2-5	TRBD2	.	CASSPSTSSRETQYF	TGTGCCAGCAGCCCTTCGACTAGCTCGAGGGAGACCCAGTACTTC
TRBV6-1	14	TRBJ1-1	.	.	CASSEAPGSAEAFF	TGTGCCAGCAGTGAAGCGCCTGGGAGCGCTGAAGCTTTCTTT
TRBV5-1	15	TRBJ2-5	TRBD2	.	CASSLLAGGQETQYF	TGCGCCAGCAGCTTACTAGCGGGGGGGCAAGAGACCCAGTACTTC